A single TCR beta chain is shown here with its context. The antigen remains undetermined. The sample originates from a study of cytomegalovirus exposure and HLA in healthy donors. Study-wide background: In an earlier analysis, 90 million to 130 million unique TCR beta sequences were found from 150 million to 200 million T cells.

Looked up from germline, CDR1 is SGHVS and CDR2 is FNYEAQ. CDR3 size: 12 residues. The V and J ends lost 3 bases and 6 bases respectively, with 9 bases between them. Notes on the study in general: Segments of the TCR beta V type were, in most cases, productive about 87% or about 30% of the time in an earlier analysis. The investigators catalogued 160 or so TCR beta chains as cytomegalovirus-associated.

PCR employed 60 Vbeta and 13 Jbeta primers. Assay used: immunoSEQ multiplex PCR; TCRdb lists only in-frame clones, some missing. Its clone listing holds 100,000 to 150,000 clones. Specimen: PBMCs. The chain carries TRBV7-6 and TRBJ2-7; possibly TRBD1 for D (5 bases). The TCR comes from a man aged 40-50 years in good health and CMV-seronegative. CDR3 bases: TGTGCCAGCAGCTTGGACAAAAGCGAGCAGTACTTC. Protein sequence: CASSLDKSEQYF.